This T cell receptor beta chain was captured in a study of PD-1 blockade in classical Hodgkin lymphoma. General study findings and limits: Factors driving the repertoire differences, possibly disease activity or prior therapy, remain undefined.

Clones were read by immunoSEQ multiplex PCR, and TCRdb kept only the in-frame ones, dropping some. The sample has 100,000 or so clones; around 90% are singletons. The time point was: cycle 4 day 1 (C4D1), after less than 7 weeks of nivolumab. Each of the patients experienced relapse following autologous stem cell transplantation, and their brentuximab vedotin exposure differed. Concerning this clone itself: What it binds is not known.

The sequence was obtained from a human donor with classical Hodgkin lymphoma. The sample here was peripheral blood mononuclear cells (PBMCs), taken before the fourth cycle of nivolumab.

The CDR3 region has the DNA TGTGCCTGGAGTTCCCCGGCAGGGGGGATCCCCCACGAGCAGTACTTC. It is translated as CAWSSPAGGIPHEQYF. The chain is built from TRBV30 and TRBJ2-7, with D tentatively TRBD1 (7 bases). Germline CDR1 is GTSNPN and CDR2 is SVGIG (reference sequence). Trimming left V 2 bases short and J 5 bases short, with 22 bases between. This CDR3 spans 16 amino acids.